The 23 T cell receptor beta chains reported below all come from one sample, sequenced in a study of molecular identifiers for immune sequencing clone quantification. TCRdb redid the calling of the PCR reads with MiXCR, one entry per CDR3 protein. The profile covers about 630,000 distinct CDR3 sequences, with about 25% appearing a single time and about 0.84% taken by the ten largest. Sequencing input: naive CD8+ T cells from blood, with Jurkat cell RNA spiked in. Described subset: FACS-sorted CD8+CD4-CCR7+CD45RA+ naive T cells. The receptors were gathered from a human donor in good health. Some libraries in this study had Jurkat cell RNA spiked in.

A note on this clonotype: The junction does not match germline at one end; this may be a read error. The chain combines TRBV27 with TRBJ2-7; the D is unclear. Germline V lookup: CDR1 MNHEY, CDR2 SMNVEV (reference sequence). This CDR3 has 13 amino acids. This CDR3 reads CASSFASSYEQHF. The CDR3 DNA is TGTGCCAGCAGTTTCGCCAGTTCCTACGAGCAGCACTTC.

This chain links TRBV11-3 with TRBJ2-1; 9 nucleotides match TRBD1. CDR3 size: 15 residues. Germline-derived CDR1 and CDR2 are SGHNT and YENEEA. Trimming removed 4 bases from V and 9 bases from J; junction bases left unmatched: 10. The CDR3 DNA is TGTGCCAGCAGCTCACTAGCGACAGGGGGGAGTGAGCAGTTCTTC. Protein product: CASSSLATGGSEQFF.

This clonotype has at least ten counts. The chain couples TRBV2 to TRBJ2-5; no definite D call. The CDR3 sequence is 13 residues long. Germline CDR1 and CDR2: SNHLY and FYNNEI. The V gene lost 4 bases and the J gene lost 0 bases, with 6 bases spanning the gap. CDR3 coding DNA: TGTGCCAGCAGTGGGCAGAACCAAGAGACCCAGTACTTC. Translated, it gives CASSGQNQETQYF.

Worth noting for this clonotype: A much larger clonotype is one base distant, so this may be a read error. The chain links TRBV28 to TRBJ2-7, with 7 bases aligning to TRBD1. V was clipped by 5 bases and J by 9 bases; unmatched bases: 25. Germline CDR1 reads MDHEN; CDR2 reads SYDVKM. The CDR3 is 18 residues long. The CDR3 loop is CASSPPQYRDSLGDAQYF. Here the CDR3 DNA reads TGTGCCAGCAGTCCCCCACAATACCGGGACAGTCTGGGGGACGCGCAGTACTTC.

This clonotype was counted many times. The rearrangement links TRBV12-5 to TRBJ1-5, with D unresolved. Germline CDR1 and CDR2: LGHNT and FRNRAP. The CDR3 spans 13 residues. Trimming removed 4 bases at V and 6 bases at J, with 10 bases between. DNA for the CDR3: TGTGCTAGTGGTTCTAACCCTCGTCAGCCCCAGCATTTT. Amino acid sequence: CASGSNPRQPQHF.

The chain is built from TRBV28 and TRBJ2-2; D possibly uses TRBD1 or TRBD2 (5 bases each). The CDR3 consists of 16 residues. Germline V gives CDR1 MDHEN, CDR2 SYDVKM. V was pared by 6 bases and J by 3 bases, with 17 bases between. This CDR3 is CASSPTGTVYTGELFF. In nucleotides, the CDR3 is TGTGCCAGCAGCCCGACCGGGACGGTCTACACCGGGGAGCTGTTTTTT.

This clonotype occurred many times. The genes are TRBV28 and TRBJ1-5, with a tentative D call TRBD1 (6 bases). Trimming cost V 2 bases and J 9 bases, with 14 bases left between them. Germline V lookup: CDR1 MDHEN, CDR2 SYDVKM. This CDR3 is built from 14 residues. CDR3 region: CASSLRGASGPQHF. The DNA for the CDR3 is TGTGCCAGCAGTTTAAGGGGGGCCAGCGGGCCCCAGCATTTT.

This chain connects TRBV6-2 or TRBV6-3 to TRBJ2-3; 11 bases are a match to TRBD2. The CDR3 is 16 amino acids. With 0 bases clipped from V and 5 bases from J, the junction kept 4 bases outside the gene matches. The germline gives CDR1 MNHEY, CDR2 SVGEGT. CDR3 region: CASSYSTSGGIDTQYF. CDR3 in DNA: TGTGCCAGCAGTTACTCAACTAGCGGGGGAATAGATACGCAGTATTTT.

This clonotype was counted many times. V is TRBV5-1 and J is TRBJ1-1; 7 bases match TRBD1. This CDR3 is 13 amino acids long. Losses at the gene ends were 5 bases for V and 5 bases for J; bases not matched to a gene: 6. Germline V gene sequence: CDR1 SGHRS, CDR2 YFSETQ. In DNA form, the CDR3 reads TGCGCCAGCAGTACCCAGGGGGGGACTGAAGCTTTCTTT. Residues: CASSTQGGTEAFF.

This chain links TRBV6-5 with TRBJ1-1, with a possible D match to TRBD1 (5 bases). V lost 6 bases to trimming and J lost 3 bases, with 29 bases between them. The CDR3 is 19 residues long. Germline CDR1 and CDR2: MNHEY and SVGAGI. The CDR3 DNA follows: TGTGCCAGCAGCCCACGTGGGGGAGGGTGGAACGTGGGGGACACTGAAGCTTTCTTT. Translation gives CASSPRGGGWNVGDTEAFF.

The V call is TRBV4-1, the J call TRBJ2-1, with TRBD1 matching over 7 bases. With 1 base clipped from V and 9 bases from J, the junction kept 12 bases outside the gene matches. Germline V gene sequence: CDR1 MGHRA, CDR2 YSYEKL. The CDR3 covers 16 residues. CDR3 nucleotides: TGCGCCAGCAGCCAAGCCGGGACAGTGGAGGTCGGTGAGCAGTTCTTC. Protein: CASSQAGTVEVGEQFF.

This clonotype appeared many times. As DNA, the CDR3 is TGCAGCGTTGAATCCCAGGACCCCTACGAGCAGTACTTC. This gives the protein CSVESQDPYEQYF. V and J are TRBV29-1 and TRBJ2-7, with no clear D. Trimming left V 2 bases short and J 2 bases short, with 10 bases between. In germline, CDR1 is SQVTM, CDR2 ANQGSEA. The CDR3 spans 13 residues.

V usage is TRBV28 and J usage is TRBJ1-1; D not resolved. The CDR3 loop spans 17 amino acids. V was clipped by 1 base and J by 1 base, with 16 bases between them. Per germline, CDR1 MDHEN and CDR2 SYDVKM. CDR3: CASSLSLRHYTNTEAFF. The CDR3 region has the DNA TGTGCCAGCAGTTTATCTCTTCGCCACTATACGAACACTGAAGCTTTCTTT.

The J gene is TRBJ2-7, the V gene TRBV28; 8 positions match TRBD2. V was clipped by 3 bases and J by 0 bases; unmatched bases: 10. The CDR3 is made up of 17 amino acids. Germline V gene data show CDR1 as MDHEN and CDR2 as SYDVKM. CDR3 nucleotide sequence: TGTGCCAGCAGTTTGGGTGGTAGCGGGGTATCCTCCTACGAGCAGTACTTC. Its protein product is CASSLGGSGVSSYEQYF. The full variable domain, its missing parts supplied by reference TRBV28 and TRBJ2-7, is DVKVTQSSRYLVKRTGEKVFLECVQDMDHENMFWYRQDPGLGLRLIYFSYDVKMKEKGDIPEGYSVSREKKERFSLILESASTNQTSMYLCASSLGGSGVSSYEQYFGPGTRLTVT.

The sample holds many counts of this clonotype. The rearrangement joins TRBV3-1 to TRBJ2-7, with D tentatively TRBD1 (5 bases). V gave up 0 bases and J gave up 4 bases, with 13 bases separating them. The CDR3 is made up of 15 amino acids. Germline loops: CDR1 LGHDT, CDR2 YNNKEL (reference sequence). CDR3 coding DNA: TGTGCCAGCAGCCAAGATCTTGGGGCTGGGTACGAGCAGTACTTC. Residues: CASSQDLGAGYEQYF.

To note about this clonotype: At one end the junction does not follow the germline gene, possibly because of a read error. The gene calls are TRBV11-2 and TRBJ2-7, with 10 nucleotides matching TRBD2. The CDR3 is made up of 14 amino acids. Germline-derived CDR1 and CDR2 are SGHAT and FQNNGV. CDR3 amino acids: CASSPGLAIYAQYF. The CDR3 bases are TGTGCCAGCAGCCCGGGACTAGCGATCTACGCGCAGTACTTC.

The chain has TRBV5-5 and TRBJ1-1; TRBD1 is a possible D gene (5 bases). The CDR3 loop spans 15 amino acids. CDR1 and CDR2 (germline): SGHKS, YYEKEE (reference sequence). V lost 3 bases, J lost 1 base, and 13 bases lay in between. This CDR3 reads CASSSAGAGNTEAFF. The DNA of the CDR3 is TGTGCCAGCAGCTCCGCCGGGGCCGGGAACACTGAAGCTTTCTTT. The full variable domain, with the rest looked up from reference TRBV5-5 and TRBJ1-1, is DAGVTQSPTHLIKTRGQQVTLRCSPISGHKSVSWYQQVLGQGPQFIFQYYEKEERGRGNFPDRFSARQFPNYSSELNVNALLLGDSALYLCASSSAGAGNTEAFFGQGTRLTVV.

The sample holds a few counts of this clonotype. This chain joins TRBV20-1 and TRBJ2-7, with D uncertain. V shed 2 bases and J shed 5 bases, with 13 bases lying between them. The CDR3 spans 13 residues. The germline gives CDR1 DFQATT, CDR2 SNEGSKA (reference sequence). DNA for the CDR3: TGCAGTGCTAGATACCCGATGGGCCACGAGCAGTACTTC. This encodes CSARYPMGHEQYF.

This clonotype was observed at least ten times. The CDR3 DNA follows: TGCAGTGCTGAAGACAGGGAAAAGTACGAGCAGTACTTC. Protein: CSAEDREKYEQYF. This chain uses TRBV20-1 with TRBJ2-7; 7 bases are shared with TRBD1. Germline CDR1 and CDR2: DFQATT and SNEGSKA (reference sequence). The CDR3 is 13 residues long. Losses at the gene ends were 5 bases for V and 4 bases for J; bases not matched to a gene: 8.

The rearrangement uses TRBV7-6 and TRBJ2-5, with 14 bases fitting TRBD2. This CDR3 region has 19 residues. V lost 1 base, J lost 2 bases, and 9 bases stayed unmatched. Germline CDR1 and CDR2: SGHVS and FNYEAQ. The CDR3 region has the DNA TGTGCCAGCAGCTTAGATTTCGGGACTAGCGGGAGACCTCAAGAGACCCAGTACTTC. It codes for CASSLDFGTSGRPQETQYF.

The chain is built from TRBV12-3 or TRBV12-4 and TRBJ2-1, with a possible D match to TRBD1 (5 bases). Trimming removed 2 bases at V and 6 bases at J, with 20 bases between. This CDR3 spans 17 amino acids. CDR3 in amino acids: CASSLCRTTEVCNEQFF. The CDR3 DNA follows: TGTGCCAGCAGTTTATGCCGGACAACCGAAGTCTGCAATGAGCAGTTCTTC.

This chain links TRBV27 with TRBJ2-7, with 12 bases lining up with TRBD2. Germline V gives CDR1 MNHEY, CDR2 SMNVEV (reference sequence). J was trimmed by 3 bases and V by 5 bases; bases with no gene match: 8. This CDR3 contains 16 residues. In DNA, the CDR3 is TGTGCCAGCAGTCTCCGGACTAGCGGGATCTACTACGAGCAGTACTTC. It specifies CASSLRTSGIYYEQYF.

This clonotype has a handful of counts. A read error may produce the germline difference seen at one junction end. V and J are TRBV10-3 and TRBJ1-1; a possible D gene is TRBD1 (5 bases). The CDR3 is 14 residues long. Looked up from germline, CDR1 is ENHRY and CDR2 is SYGVKD. The CDR3 DNA follows: TGCGCCATCAGTGATCCCCTGGGGGGCACTGAAGCTTTCTTT. Protein product: CAISDPLGGTEAFF.